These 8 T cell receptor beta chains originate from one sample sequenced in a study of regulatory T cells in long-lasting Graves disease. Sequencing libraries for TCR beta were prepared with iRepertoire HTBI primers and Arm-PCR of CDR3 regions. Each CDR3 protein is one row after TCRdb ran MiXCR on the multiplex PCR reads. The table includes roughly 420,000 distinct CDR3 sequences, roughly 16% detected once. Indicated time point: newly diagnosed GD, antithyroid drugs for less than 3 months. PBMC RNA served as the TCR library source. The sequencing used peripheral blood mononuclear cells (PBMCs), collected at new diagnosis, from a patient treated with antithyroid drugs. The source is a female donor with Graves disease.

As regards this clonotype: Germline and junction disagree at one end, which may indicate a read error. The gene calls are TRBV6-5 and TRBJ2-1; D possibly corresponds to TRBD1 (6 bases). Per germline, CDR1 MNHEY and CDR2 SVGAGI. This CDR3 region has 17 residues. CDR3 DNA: TGCGCCAGCAGTTACTCGATCGGCTTACGGACAGTCTACGAGCAGTTCTTC. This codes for CASSYSIGLRTVYEQFF.

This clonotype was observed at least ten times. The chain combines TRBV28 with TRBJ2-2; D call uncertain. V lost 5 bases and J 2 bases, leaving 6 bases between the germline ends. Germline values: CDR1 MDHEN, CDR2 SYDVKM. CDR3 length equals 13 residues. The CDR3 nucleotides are TGTGCCAGCAGTAATCTAAACACCGGGGAGCTGTTTTTT. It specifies CASSNLNTGELFF.

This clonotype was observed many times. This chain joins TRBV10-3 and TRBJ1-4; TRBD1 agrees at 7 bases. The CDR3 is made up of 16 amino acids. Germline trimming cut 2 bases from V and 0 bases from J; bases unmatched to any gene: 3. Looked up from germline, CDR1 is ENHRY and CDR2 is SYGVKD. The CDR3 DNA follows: TGTGCCATCAGTGAGGCCCAGGGGGCAACTAATGAAAAACTGTTTTTT. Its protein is CAISEAQGATNEKLFF.

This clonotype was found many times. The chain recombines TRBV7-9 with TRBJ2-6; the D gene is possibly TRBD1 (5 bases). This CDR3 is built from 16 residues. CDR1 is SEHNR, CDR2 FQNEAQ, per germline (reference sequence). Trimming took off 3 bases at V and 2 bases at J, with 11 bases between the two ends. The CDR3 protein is CASSFDSQTGANVLTF. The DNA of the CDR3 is TGTGCCAGCAGCTTTGACAGTCAAACTGGGGCCAACGTCCTGACTTTC. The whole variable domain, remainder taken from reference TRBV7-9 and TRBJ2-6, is DTGVSQNPRHKITKRGQNVTFRCDPISEHNRLYWYRQTLGQGPEFLTYFQNEAQLEKSRLLSDRFSAERPKGSFSTLEIQRTEQGDSAMYLCASSFDSQTGANVLTFGAGSRLTVL.

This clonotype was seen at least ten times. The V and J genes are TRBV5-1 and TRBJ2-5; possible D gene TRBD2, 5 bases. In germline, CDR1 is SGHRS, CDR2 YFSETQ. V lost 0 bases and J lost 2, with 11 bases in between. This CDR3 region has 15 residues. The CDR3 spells CASSLGGSTQETQYF. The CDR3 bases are TGCGCCAGCAGCTTGGGAGGGAGTACTCAAGAGACCCAGTACTTC.

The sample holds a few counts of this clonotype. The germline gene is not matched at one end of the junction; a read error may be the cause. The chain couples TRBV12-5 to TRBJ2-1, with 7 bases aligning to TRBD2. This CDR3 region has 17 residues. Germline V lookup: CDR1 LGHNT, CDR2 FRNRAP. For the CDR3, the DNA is TGTGCTAGTGGTTTGGTACACGGCGGGAGCTCCTACAGTGAGCAGTTCTTC. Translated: CASGLVHGGSSYSEQFF.

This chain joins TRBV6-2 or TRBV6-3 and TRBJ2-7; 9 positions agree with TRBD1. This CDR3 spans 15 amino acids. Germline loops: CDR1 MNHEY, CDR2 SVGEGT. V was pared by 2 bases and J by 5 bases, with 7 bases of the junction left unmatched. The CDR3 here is CASSYRGQGSDEQYF. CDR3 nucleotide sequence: TGTGCCAGCAGTTACAGGGGACAGGGTTCCGACGAGCAGTACTTC.

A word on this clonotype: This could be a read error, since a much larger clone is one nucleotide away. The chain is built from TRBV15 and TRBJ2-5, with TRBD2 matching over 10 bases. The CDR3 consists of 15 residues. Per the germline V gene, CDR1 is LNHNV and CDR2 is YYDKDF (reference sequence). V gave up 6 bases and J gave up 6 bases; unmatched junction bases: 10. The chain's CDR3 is CATREERTSGQTQYF. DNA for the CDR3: TGTGCCACCAGGGAAGAACGGACTAGCGGACAGACCCAGTACTTC.